This T cell receptor beta chain was captured by sequencing in a study of PD-1 blockade in mismatch repair-deficient tumors. Study details: Enrolled about 2013-2016, patients had progressing, pretreated mismatch repair-deficient cancers of about a dozen types.

Produced via immunoSEQ multiplex PCR; TCRdb's table is partial and in-frame only. The table lists roughly 50,000 clones, roughly 78% of them singletons. Points from the study as a whole: Rapid post-treatment expansion, then contraction, generally preceding radiologic response, marked tumor-resident clones.

TCRs were sequenced from a few patients responding to pembrolizumab. CDR1 is SGHTA and CDR2 is FQGNSA in the germline V gene. The CDR3 is made up of 15 amino acids. Trimming stripped 5 bases from V and 1 base from J, with 11 bases between. A note on this clone: Its specificity is not known.

Sequencing was performed on peripheral blood, taken 4 weeks after starting pembrolizumab. The rearrangement uses TRBV7-2 and TRBJ2-2; perhaps TRBD1 as D (6 bases). This receptor was taken from an adult with mismatch repair-deficient cancer. This CDR3 reads CASSALGGNTGELFF. The CDR3, as DNA: TGTGCCAGCAGCGCCCTAGGGGGGAACACCGGGGAGCTGTTTTTT. Supplemented by reference TRBV7-2 and TRBJ2-2, the full variable domain reads GAGVSQSPSNKVTEKGKDVELRCDPISGHTALYWYRQSLGQGLEFLIYFQGNSAPDKSGLPSDRFSAERTGGSVSTLTIQRTQQEDSAVYLCASSALGGNTGELFFGEGSRLTVL.